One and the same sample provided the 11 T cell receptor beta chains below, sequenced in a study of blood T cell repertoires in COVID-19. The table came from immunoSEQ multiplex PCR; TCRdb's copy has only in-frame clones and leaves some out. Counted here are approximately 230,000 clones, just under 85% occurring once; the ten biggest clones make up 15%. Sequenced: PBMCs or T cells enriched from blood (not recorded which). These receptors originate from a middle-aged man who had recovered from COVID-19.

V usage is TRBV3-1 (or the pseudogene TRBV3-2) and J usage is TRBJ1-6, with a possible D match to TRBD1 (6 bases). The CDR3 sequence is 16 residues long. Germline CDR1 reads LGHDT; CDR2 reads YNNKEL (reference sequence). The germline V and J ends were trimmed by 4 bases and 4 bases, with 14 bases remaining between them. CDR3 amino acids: CASSRLWTAYNSPLHF. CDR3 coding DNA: TGTGCCAGCAGCCGACTCTGGACAGCATATAATTCACCCCTCCACTTT.

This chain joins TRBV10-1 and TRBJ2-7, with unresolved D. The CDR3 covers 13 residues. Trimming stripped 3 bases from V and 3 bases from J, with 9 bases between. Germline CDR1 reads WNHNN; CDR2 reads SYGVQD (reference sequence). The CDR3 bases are TGCGCCAGCAGTGAAGGAGACCGCTACGAGCAGTACTTC. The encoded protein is CASSEGDRYEQYF.

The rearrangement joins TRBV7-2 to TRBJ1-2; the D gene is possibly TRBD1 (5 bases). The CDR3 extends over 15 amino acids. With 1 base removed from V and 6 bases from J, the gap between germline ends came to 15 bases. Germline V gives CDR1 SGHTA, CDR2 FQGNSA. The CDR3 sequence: CASSLGWFQGNGYTF. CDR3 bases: TGTGCCAGCAGCTTAGGGTGGTTCCAGGGAAATGGCTACACCTTC.

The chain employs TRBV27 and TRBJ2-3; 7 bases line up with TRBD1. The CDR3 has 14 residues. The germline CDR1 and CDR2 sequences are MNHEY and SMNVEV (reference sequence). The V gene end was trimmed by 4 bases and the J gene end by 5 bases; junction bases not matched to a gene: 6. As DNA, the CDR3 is TGTGCCAGCAGTTCATACAGGGGTGTAGATACGCAGTATTTT. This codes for CASSSYRGVDTQYF.

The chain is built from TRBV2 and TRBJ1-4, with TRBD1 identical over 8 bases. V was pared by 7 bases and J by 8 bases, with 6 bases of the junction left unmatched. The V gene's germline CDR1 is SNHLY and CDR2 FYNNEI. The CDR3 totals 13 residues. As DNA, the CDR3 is TGTGCCAGCAACTTACAGGGGGGCGAAAAACTGTTTTTT. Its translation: CASNLQGGEKLFF.

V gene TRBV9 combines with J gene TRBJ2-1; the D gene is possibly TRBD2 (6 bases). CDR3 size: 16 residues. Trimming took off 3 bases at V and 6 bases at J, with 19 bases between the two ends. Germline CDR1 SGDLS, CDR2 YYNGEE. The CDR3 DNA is TGTGCCAGCAGCGCCCAGAAGCGGGTTGGGGGCAATGAGCAGTTCTTC. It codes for CASSAQKRVGGNEQFF.

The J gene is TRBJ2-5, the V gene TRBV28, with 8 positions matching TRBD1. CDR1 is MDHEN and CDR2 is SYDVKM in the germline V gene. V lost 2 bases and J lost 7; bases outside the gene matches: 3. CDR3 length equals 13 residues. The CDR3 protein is CASSLGTGRTQYF. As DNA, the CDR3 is TGTGCCAGCAGTTTAGGGACAGGAAGGACCCAGTACTTC.

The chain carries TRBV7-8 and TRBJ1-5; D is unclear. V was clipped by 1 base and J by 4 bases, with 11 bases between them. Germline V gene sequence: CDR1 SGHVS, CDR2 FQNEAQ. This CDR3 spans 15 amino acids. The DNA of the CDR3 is TGTGCCAGCAGCTTAGGGCGGCTGGGTAATCAGCCCCAGCATTTT. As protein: CASSLGRLGNQPQHF. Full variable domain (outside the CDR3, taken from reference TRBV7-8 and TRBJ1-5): GAGVSQSPRYKVAKRGQDVALRCDPISGHVSLFWYQQALGQGPEFLTYFQNEAQLDKSGLPSDRFFAERPEGSVSTLKIQRTQQEDSAVYLCASSLGRLGNQPQHFGDGTRLSIL.

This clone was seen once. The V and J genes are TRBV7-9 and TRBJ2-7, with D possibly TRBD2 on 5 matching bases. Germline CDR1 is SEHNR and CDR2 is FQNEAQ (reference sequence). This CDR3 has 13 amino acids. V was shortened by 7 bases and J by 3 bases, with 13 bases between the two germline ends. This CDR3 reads CASTPWRSYEQYF. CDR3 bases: TGTGCCAGCACCCCATGGAGGAGCTACGAGCAGTACTTC. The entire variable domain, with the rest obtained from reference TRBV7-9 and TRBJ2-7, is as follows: DTGVSQNPRHKITKRGQNVTFRCDPISEHNRLYWYRQTLGQGPEFLTYFQNEAQLEKSRLLSDRFSAERPKGSFSTLEIQRTEQGDSAMYLCASTPWRSYEQYFGPGTRLTVT.

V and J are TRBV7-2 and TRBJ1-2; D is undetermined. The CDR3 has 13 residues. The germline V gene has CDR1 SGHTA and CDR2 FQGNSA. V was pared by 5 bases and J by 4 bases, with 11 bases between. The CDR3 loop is CASSPGSLYGYTF. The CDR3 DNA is TGTGCCAGCAGCCCCGGGAGTCTCTATGGCTACACCTTC. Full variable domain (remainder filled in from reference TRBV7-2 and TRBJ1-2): GAGVSQSPSNKVTEKGKDVELRCDPISGHTALYWYRQSLGQGLEFLIYFQGNSAPDKSGLPSDRFSAERTGGSVSTLTIQRTQQEDSAVYLCASSPGSLYGYTFGSGTRLTVV.

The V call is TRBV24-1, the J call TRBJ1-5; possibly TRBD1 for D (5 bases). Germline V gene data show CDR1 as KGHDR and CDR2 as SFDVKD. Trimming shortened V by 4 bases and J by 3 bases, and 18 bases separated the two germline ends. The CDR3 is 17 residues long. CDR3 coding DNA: TGTGCCACCAGTGACTCCCGGTCAGGGCCCCTCAATCAGCCCCAGCATTTT. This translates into CATSDSRSGPLNQPQHF.